This T cell receptor beta chain was found in a study of CD8+ T cells in alopecia areata. For the study at large: Each day, treated patients took oral tofacitinib twice, at 5 to 10 mg per dose. A 6-month off-drug phase came after tofacitinib, which had lasted 6 to 18 months.

Trimming shortened V by 5 bases and J by 3 bases, and 11 bases separated the two germline ends. The germline V gene has CDR1 LNHNV and CDR2 YYDKDF (reference sequence). The CDR3 is 14 amino acids. Reverse transcribed after extraction, RNA yielded cDNA as the sequencing template. Here immunoSEQ multiplex PCR was the method, and the copy in TCRdb shows in-frame clones only, minus some. The sample contains roughly 73,000 clones, around 30% of which appear only once. The treatment here: oral pan-JAK inhibitor, 5-10 mg twice daily. This clone was seen a few times. Sequences were derived from CD8+ T cells sorted from blood, sampled at week 4, from a patient treated with tofacitinib. J is TRBJ1-5 and V is TRBV15; a possible D gene is TRBD1 (6 bases). The source of this sequence is a human donor with alopecia areata. The CDR3 DNA is TGTGCCACCAGCGAGGACAGATACAATCAGCCCCAGCATTTT. It is translated as CATSEDRYNQPQHF.